This T cell receptor beta chain is from a study of shared clonotypes between healthy human individuals (dated by TCRdb to 2019 to 2021). With regard to the full study: Two women and a few men aged 18 to 49 years were included in the cohort. To estimate repertoire size and how much clonotypes are shared between individuals, the study performed deep sequencing of blood TCR repertoires from roughly five healthy adults. To increase sequencing depth and limit assay-specific biases, TCR repertoire library preparation and sequencing were carried out by different laboratories using diverse techniques. Leukapheresis yielded between about 0.94 and 10 billion PBMCs per donor. For each donor, CD4 naive and CD4 memory were each run on three plates, CD8 naive on two plates, and CD8 memory on one plate. Points the paper makes about the study in general: Pairwise subsampling led to the expectation that sequencing depth would affect the degree of clonotype sharing among donors. Larger estimated clonotype richness was generally found for naive subsets than for memory subsets. Compared with non-shared clonotypes, the clonotypes found in all four sorted-subset donors had higher generation probabilities. Because the study included a small number of donors, the genetic and exposure-history diversity represented was limited. Only blood was sampled, and tissue TCR repertoires likely differ from those in blood. Around 5% of naive CD4, 3% to 4% of naive CD8, 2% to 2.5% of memory CD4, and approximately 0.39% of memory CD8 clonotypes were shared across a few donors. Rarefaction of sorted-subset datasets indicated incomplete sequencing despite the large sequencing depth.

A note on this clone: Its antigen remains unidentified. The input lacks base qualities; no much larger clone sits a single base away.

The germline V gene specifies MNHEY as CDR1 and SVGAGI as CDR2. The CDR3 covers 14 residues, taking in both the cysteine and the phenylalanine. The entry retains the CDR3 DNA only, 42 bases that are in frame from base 1. The V end gives up 5 bases and the J end 10 bases, leaving 8 bases in the junction not matched to a gene. Donors were healthy HIV-negative adults with no recently reported acute infections or vaccinations. Every donor was a Caucasian adult living in Nashville, Tennessee, USA. Magnetic negative selection was used to enrich CD4+ T cells, after which naive cells were positively selected on CD45RA and the negative fraction became the memory subset. Blood was obtained by leukapheresis, after which PBMCs were separated by Ficoll-Histopaque density gradient centrifugation and cryopreserved in liquid nitrogen vapor phase. Purity and quantity of every magnetically sorted T cell population were checked by analytical flow cytometry. Genomic DNA was isolated from each sorted fraction and quantified by UV absorbance on a Nanodrop 2000c.

Using the deep immunoSEQ assay, multiplex PCR amplified TCR CDR3 regions from genomic DNA. Extracted genomic DNA from each cell subset was distributed evenly across all wells of several immunoSEQ 96-well plates, and each plate was treated as a replicate. For sorted subsets, 150 to 200 ng genomic DNA, equal to 25,000 to 35,000 T cell genomes, was loaded into each replicate PCR. Purified libraries were quantified with a Qubit 3.0 fluorometer, sized on a Bioanalyzer 2100, and re-quantified with the KAPA Library Quantification kit. Every immunoSEQ 96-well plate was sequenced on a separate single-read 150-cycle Illumina NextSeq 550 flow cell. The authors' pipeline ran thus. Because the immunoSEQ output held only junctional sequences and lacked quality scores, the filtering could not match the filtering applied to full-length reads. To assign V/J genes and CDR3, sequences were annotated using PyIR, a Python wrapper for IgBLAST v1.9, with IMGT germline references. Reads were removed for weak V/J assignments (E-value above 1e-6), missing CDR3, stop codons, out-of-frame junctions, or ambiguous translated residues. V3J clonotypes were defined as sequences sharing an identical inferred V gene, J gene, and CDR3 amino acid sequence. The percentage overlap between two repertoires was calculated by dividing the number of shared unique clonotypes by the size of the smaller repertoire. RTK rarefaction, the Chao1 estimator, and Recon v2.1 estimates of unobserved clonotypes were used to assess repertoire richness. Generation probabilities were computed with OLGA for all TCRbeta clonotypes obtained by the gDNA method from four donors. Not all clones reach the TCRdb copy of this immuneACCESS table, which keeps in-frame sequences only. Checked studies attribute under half of the gap to unresolved V genes and leave the rest unexplained. V, J and clone size were drawn from that table, and D and trimming were deduced from the DNA. The sample table lists 730,000 or so clones, about three quarters of them with a count of one. The ten most abundant clones make up around 1.8% of the sample.

The TCR was taken from a woman aged 25 to 39 in good health. This chain joins TRBV6-5 to TRBJ2-1, with TRBD2 matching 10 junction bases. Sequencing was done on a sample of memory CD4+ T cells sorted from blood. According to the study, the label for this sample's cell subset or site signals: CD45RA-negative fraction. The CDR3 is CASSPASGRQEQFF. The DNA is as follows: TGTGCCAGCAGTCCCGCTAGCGGGAGACAAGAGCAGTTCTTC.